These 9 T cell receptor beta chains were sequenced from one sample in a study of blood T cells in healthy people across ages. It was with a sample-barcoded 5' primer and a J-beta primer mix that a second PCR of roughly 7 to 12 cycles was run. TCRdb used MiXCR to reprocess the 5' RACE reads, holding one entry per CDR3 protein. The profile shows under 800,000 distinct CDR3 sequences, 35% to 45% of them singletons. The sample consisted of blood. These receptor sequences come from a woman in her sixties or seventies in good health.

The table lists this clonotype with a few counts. The CDR3 DNA is TGTGCCAGCAGCCAGGTTGCCAAGGGGGGCTTTGAGCAGTACTTC. As protein: CASSQVAKGGFEQYF. The V and J genes are TRBV4-2 and TRBJ2-5; D could derive from TRBD1 or TRBD2 (6 bases each). CDR1 is LGHNA and CDR2 is YNFKEQ in the germline V gene. This CDR3 is 15 amino acids long. Trimming cost V 3 bases and J 11 bases, with 22 bases left between them.

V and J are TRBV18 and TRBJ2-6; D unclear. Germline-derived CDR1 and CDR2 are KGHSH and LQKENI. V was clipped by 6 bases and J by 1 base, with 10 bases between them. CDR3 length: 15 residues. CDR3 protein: CASSPGLSGANVLTF. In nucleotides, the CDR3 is TGTGCCAGCTCCCCGGGCCTTTCTGGGGCCAACGTCCTGACTTTC.

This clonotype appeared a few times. The CDR3 is CASSYSSRDGDEQYF. The DNA of the CDR3 is TGTGCCAGCAGTTACTCGTCACGTGATGGCGACGAGCAGTACTTC. This chain joins TRBV6-2 or TRBV6-3 and TRBJ2-4; D remains unclear. Judging by the DNA end, TRBJ2-7 fits better; the J call may be wrong. From germline, CDR1 is MNHEY and CDR2 SVGEGT. The CDR3 is 15 residues long.

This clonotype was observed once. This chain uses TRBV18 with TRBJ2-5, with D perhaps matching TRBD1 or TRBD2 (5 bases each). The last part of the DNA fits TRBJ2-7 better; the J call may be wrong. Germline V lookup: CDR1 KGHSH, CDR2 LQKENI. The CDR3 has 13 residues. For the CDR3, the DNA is TGTGCCAGCTCAGGGGACGGCCTCTACGAGCAGTACTTC. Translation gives CASSGDGLYEQYF.

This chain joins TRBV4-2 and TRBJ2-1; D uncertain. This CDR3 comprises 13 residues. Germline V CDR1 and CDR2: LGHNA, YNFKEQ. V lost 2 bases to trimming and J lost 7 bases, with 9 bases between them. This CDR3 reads CASSQSGENEQFF. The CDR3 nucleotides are TGTGCCAGCAGCCAATCAGGAGAAAATGAGCAGTTCTTC.

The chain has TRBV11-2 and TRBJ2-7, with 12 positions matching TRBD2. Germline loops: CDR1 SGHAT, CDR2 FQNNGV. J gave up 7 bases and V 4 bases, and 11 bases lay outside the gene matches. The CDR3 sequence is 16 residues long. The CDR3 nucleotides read TGTGCCAGCAGCTCCCGGACTAGCGGGATCTACAATGAGCAGTACTTC. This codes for CASSSRTSGIYNEQYF.

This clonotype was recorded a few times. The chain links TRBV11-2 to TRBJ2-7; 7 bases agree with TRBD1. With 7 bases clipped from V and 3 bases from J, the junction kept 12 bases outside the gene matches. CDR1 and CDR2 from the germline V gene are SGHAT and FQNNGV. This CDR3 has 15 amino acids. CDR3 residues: CASTWSGTALYEQYF. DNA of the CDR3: TGTGCCAGCACCTGGTCCGGGACAGCACTCTACGAGCAGTACTTC.

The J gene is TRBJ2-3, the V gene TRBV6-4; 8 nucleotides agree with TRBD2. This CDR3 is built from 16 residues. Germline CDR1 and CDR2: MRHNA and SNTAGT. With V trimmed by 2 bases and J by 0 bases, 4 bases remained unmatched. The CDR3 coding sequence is TGTGCCAGCAGTGACACTAGCGGATCGAGCACAGATACGCAGTATTTT. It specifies CASSDTSGSSTDTQYF.

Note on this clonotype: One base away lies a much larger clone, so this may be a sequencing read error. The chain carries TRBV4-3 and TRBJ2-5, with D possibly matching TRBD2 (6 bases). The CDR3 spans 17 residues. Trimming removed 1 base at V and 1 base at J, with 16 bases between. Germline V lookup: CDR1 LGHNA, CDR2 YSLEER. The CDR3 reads CASSQGISSALQETQYF. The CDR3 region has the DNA TGCGCCAGCAGCCAAGGTATTTCTAGCGCACTCCAAGAGACCCAGTACTTC.